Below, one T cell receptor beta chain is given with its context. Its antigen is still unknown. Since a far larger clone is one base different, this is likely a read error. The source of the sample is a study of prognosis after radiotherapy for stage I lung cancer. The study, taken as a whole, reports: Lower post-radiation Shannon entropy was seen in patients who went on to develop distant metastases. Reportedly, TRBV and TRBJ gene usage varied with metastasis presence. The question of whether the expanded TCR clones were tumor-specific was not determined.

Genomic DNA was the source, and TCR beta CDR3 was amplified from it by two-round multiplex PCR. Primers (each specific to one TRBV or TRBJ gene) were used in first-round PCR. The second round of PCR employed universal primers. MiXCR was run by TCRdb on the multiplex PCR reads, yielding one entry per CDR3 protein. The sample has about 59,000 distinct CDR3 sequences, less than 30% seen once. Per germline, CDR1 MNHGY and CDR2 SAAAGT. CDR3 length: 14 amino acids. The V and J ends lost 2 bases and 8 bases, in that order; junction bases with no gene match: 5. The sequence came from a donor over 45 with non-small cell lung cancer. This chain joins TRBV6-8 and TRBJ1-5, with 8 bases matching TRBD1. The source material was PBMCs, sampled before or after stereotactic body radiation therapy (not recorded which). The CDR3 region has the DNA TGTGCCAGCAGTTACATGTCAGGGGGCGAGCCCCAGCATTTT. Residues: CASSYMSGGEPQHF.